Below, 15 T cell receptor beta chains from the same sample are listed, as sequenced in a study of T-cell reconstitution after alpha-beta-depleted transplantation in children. Unique molecular identifiers were incorporated when the TCRbeta library was constructed. Via MiXCR, TCRdb re-called the PCR reads, giving one row per CDR3 protein. The table shows 5,500 to 8,000 distinct CDR3 sequences, with roughly 16% occurring only once. The input for sequencing was PBMCs, taken before TCRalphabeta/CD19-depleted stem cell transplant. The receptors originated from a boy aged 2 to 10 with acute lymphoblastic leukemia, due to receive a stem cell transplant.

This clonotype is medium-sized (0.01 to 0.1%). The chain joins TRBV5-1 to TRBJ2-1; TRBD2 agrees at 11 bases. The V gene end was trimmed by 0 bases and the J gene end by 7 bases; junction bases not matched to a gene: 6. CDR3 length equals 16 residues. Germline V lookup: CDR1 SGHRS, CDR2 YFSETQ. Here the CDR3 reads CASSLVVAGGANEQFF. The CDR3 DNA reads TGCGCCAGCAGCTTGGTCGTAGCGGGGGGGGCAAATGAGCAGTTCTTC. The whole variable domain, remainder taken from reference TRBV5-1 and TRBJ2-1, is KAGVTQTPRYLIKTRGQQVTLSCSPISGHRSVSWYQQTPGQGLQFLFEYFSETQRNKGNFPGRFSGRQFSNSRSEMNVSTLELGDSALYLCASSLVVAGGANEQFFGPGTRLTVL.

By proportion, this clonotype is medium-sized (0.01 to 0.1%). The chain carries TRBV12-3 or TRBV12-4 and TRBJ1-2, with D unclear. V lost 5 bases and J lost 3, with 4 bases in between. The CDR3 loop spans 11 amino acids. The CDR3 nucleotides are TGTGCCAGCAGTAGGGACTATGGCTACACCTTC. Translating gives CASSRDYGYTF.

By share of the sample, this clonotype is medium-sized. V and J are TRBV5-4 and TRBJ2-3; 11 nucleotides agree with TRBD2. V was pared by 0 bases and J by 4 bases, with 16 bases of the junction left unmatched. CDR1 is SGHNT and CDR2 is YYREEE in the germline V gene (reference sequence). This CDR3 contains 20 residues. CDR3 DNA: TGTGCCAGCAGCTTGGAGCCTAGCGGGGGGACCGCACTTGTCGCAGATACGCAGTATTTT. Its protein product is CASSLEPSGGTALVADTQYF.

In this sample, this clonotype is medium-sized. The J gene is TRBJ1-2, the V gene TRBV15, with 7 bases aligning to TRBD1. CDR3 length: 12 amino acids. CDR1 and CDR2 from the germline V gene are LNHNV and YYDKDF (reference sequence). The ends lost 8 bases at V and 8 bases at J; junction bases unmatched: 8. The CDR3 here is CATADRVWGYTF. The CDR3 DNA sequence: TGTGCCACCGCCGACAGGGTCTGGGGCTACACCTTC.

This clonotype is classed as medium-sized. The chain is built from TRBV20-1 and TRBJ2-3; D remains ambiguous. V lost 0 bases, J lost 5 bases, and 9 bases lay in between. The germline CDR1 and CDR2 sequences are DFQATT and SNEGSKA (reference sequence). This CDR3 region has 13 residues. CDR3 loop: CSAREVTGDTQYF. The CDR3 region has the DNA TGCAGTGCTAGAGAAGTAACGGGAGATACGCAGTATTTT.

By sample share, this clonotype is medium-sized. The gene calls are TRBV12-3 or TRBV12-4 and TRBJ1-1; D is unresolved. This CDR3 spans 13 amino acids. Between the trimmed V and J ends, which lost 6 bases and 5 bases, there was a span of 13 bases. CDR3: CASSSTDGTEAFF. The CDR3, as DNA: TGTGCCAGCAGCTCCACCGACGGAACTGAAGCTTTCTTT.

The chain carries TRBV12-3 or TRBV12-4 and TRBJ1-1; D unresolved. Between the trimmed V and J ends, which lost 1 base and 4 bases, there was a span of 10 bases. This CDR3 has 14 residues. DNA of the CDR3: TGTGCCAGCAGTTTAGGGGCAGAGGCCACTGAAGCTTTCTTT. It specifies CASSLGAEATEAFF.

The rearrangement joins TRBV11-2 to TRBJ2-7, with a weak D call TRBD2 (5 bases). The V gene lost 1 base and the J gene lost 12 bases, with 13 bases spanning the gap. The CDR3 extends over 12 amino acids. Germline-derived CDR1 and CDR2 are SGHAT and FQNNGV. CDR3 DNA sequence: TGTGCCAGCAGCTTAGTCGGGGTTTCTCTGTACTTC. Translated: CASSLVGVSLYF.

Sample share makes this clonotype medium-sized. This sequence joins TRBV9 and TRBJ2-1, with D possibly matching TRBD1 (6 bases). Trimming pared 3 bases from V and 7 bases from J, leaving 14 bases between. This CDR3 has 14 amino acids. The germline gives CDR1 SGDLS, CDR2 YYNGEE. Here the CDR3 reads CASSGTGNGNEQFF. CDR3 DNA: TGTGCCAGCAGCGGTACAGGGAATGGGAATGAGCAGTTCTTC. The full variable domain, completed using reference TRBV9 and TRBJ2-1, is DSGVTQTPKHLITATGQRVTLRCSPRSGDLSVYWYQQSLDQGLQFLIQYYNGEERAKGNILERFSAQQFPDLHSELNLSSLELGDSALYFCASSGTGNGNEQFFGPGTRLTVL.

The chain uses TRBV5-6 and TRBJ2-3, with unresolved D. Trimming shortened V by 0 bases and J by 11 bases, and 16 bases separated the two germline ends. CDR3 length: 14 residues. CDR1 SGHDT and CDR2 YYEEEE come from the germline V gene. The CDR3 DNA sequence: TGTGCCAGCAGCTTGGGGCTCGCGGATTCTGAGCAGTATTTT. As protein: CASSLGLADSEQYF.

This clonotype was recorded at least ten times. The J gene is TRBJ2-7, the V gene TRBV27; D gene uncertain. The CDR3 length is 13 residues. CDR1 MNHEY and CDR2 SMNVEV come from the germline V gene (reference sequence). V dropped 3 bases and J dropped 1 base, with 7 bases sitting between them. The CDR3 reads CASSFQESYEQYF. The CDR3 nucleotides read TGTGCCAGCAGTTTCCAGGAGTCCTACGAGCAGTACTTC.

On this clonotype itself: This may arise from a read error, as a much more abundant clone is one base away. J is TRBJ1-2 and V is TRBV5-1; TRBD1 agrees at 8 bases. CDR1 is SGHRS, CDR2 YFSETQ, per germline. The junction had 11 bases not matched to a gene; V was cut back by 3 bases and J by 10 bases. This CDR3 region has 14 residues. CDR3 loop: CASSSPQGADVYTF. CDR3 DNA: TGCGCCAGCAGCTCGCCTCAGGGGGCTGATGTCTACACCTTC.

The chain links TRBV28 to TRBJ2-1; D is undetermined. Germline V lookup: CDR1 MDHEN, CDR2 SYDVKM. Trimming removed 2 bases at V and 0 bases at J, with 5 bases between. The CDR3 totals 14 residues. CDR3 DNA: TGTGCCAGCAGTTTAGAGACCTCCTACAATGAGCAGTTCTTC. Translated: CASSLETSYNEQFF.

This clonotype rates as medium-sized. V usage is TRBV5-1 and J usage is TRBJ2-2; D could derive from TRBD1 or TRBD2 (6 bases each). The CDR3 contains 15 residues. CDR1 and CDR2 (germline): SGHRS, YFSETQ. Trimming removed 1 base from V and 5 bases from J, with 12 bases in between. DNA of the CDR3: TGCGCCAGCAGCTTGAGGGGGGACGGGACCGGGGAGCTGTTTTTT. Encoded protein: CASSLRGDGTGELFF.

This clonotype was found many times. This chain connects TRBV6-1 to TRBJ2-1, with TRBD1 matching 9 bases. This CDR3 region has 15 residues. Germline values: CDR1 MNHNS, CDR2 SASEGT. V gave up 7 bases and J gave up 2 bases; unmatched junction bases: 6. In DNA, the CDR3 is TGTGCCAGCAATAGAGGACAGGGGACCTACAATGAGCAGTTCTTC. It translates to CASNRGQGTYNEQFF.